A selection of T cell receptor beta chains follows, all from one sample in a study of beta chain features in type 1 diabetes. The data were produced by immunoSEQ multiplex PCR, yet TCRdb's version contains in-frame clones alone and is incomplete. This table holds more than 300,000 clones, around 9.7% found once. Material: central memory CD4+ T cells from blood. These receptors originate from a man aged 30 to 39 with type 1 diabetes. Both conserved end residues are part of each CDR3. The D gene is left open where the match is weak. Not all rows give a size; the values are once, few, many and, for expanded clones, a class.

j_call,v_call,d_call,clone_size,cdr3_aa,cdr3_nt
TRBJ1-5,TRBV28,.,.,CASSIRQGYNQPQHF,TGTGCCAGCAGTATCCGGCAGGGGTATAATCAGCCCCAGCATTTT
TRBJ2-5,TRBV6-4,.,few,CASSYAQVATQETQYF,TGTGCCAGCAGTTACGCACAGGTGGCTACACAAGAGACCCAGTACTTC
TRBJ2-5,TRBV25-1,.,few,CASSGLSGQYF,TGTGCCAGCAGCGGACTCTCCGGGCAGTACTTC
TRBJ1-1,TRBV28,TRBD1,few,CASRAGGSRTEAFF,TGTGCCAGTCGGGCAGGGGGATCTCGCACTGAAGCTTTCTTT
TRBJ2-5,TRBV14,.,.,CASSQVIGGRQETQYF,TGTGCCAGCAGCCAAGTAATCGGGGGCAGGCAAGAGACCCAGTACTTC
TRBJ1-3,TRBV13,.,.,CASSLRLVSGNTIYF,TGTGCCAGCAGCTTGAGGCTTGTCTCTGGAAACACCATATATTTT
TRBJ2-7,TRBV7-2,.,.,CASSPVGIREQYF,TGTGCCAGCAGCCCGGTGGGCATACGGGAGCAGTACTTC
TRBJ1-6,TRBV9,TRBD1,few,CASTGQGAGSPLHF,TGTGCCAGCACCGGACAGGGGGCCGGTTCACCCCTCCACTTT
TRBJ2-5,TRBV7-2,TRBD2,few,CASSSGLAGGPGQETQYF,TGTGCCAGCAGCTCCGGACTAGCGGGGGGGCCGGGCCAAGAGACCCAGTACTTC
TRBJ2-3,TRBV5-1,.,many,CASSLGAGITDTQYF,TGCGCCAGCAGCTTGGGGGCGGGGATCACAGATACGCAGTATTTT
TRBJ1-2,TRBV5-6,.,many,CASSSAAFGYGYTF,TGTGCCAGCAGCTCCGCCGCCTTCGGCTATGGCTACACCTTC
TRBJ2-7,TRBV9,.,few,CASSVGQLADYEQYF,TGTGCCAGCAGCGTAGGGCAGCTGGCTGACTACGAGCAGTACTTC
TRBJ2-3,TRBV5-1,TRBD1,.,CASSTGTGGYGTDTQYF,TGCGCCAGCAGCACCGGGACAGGGGGTTATGGCACAGATACGCAGTATTTT
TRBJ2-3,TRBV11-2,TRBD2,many,CASSLSLAGTDTQYF,TGTGCCAGCAGCTTATCCCTAGCGGGCACAGATACGCAGTATTTT
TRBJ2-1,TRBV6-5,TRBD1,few,CASNRAGGHNEQFF,TGTGCCAGCAATCGCGCAGGGGGCCACAATGAGCAGTTCTTC
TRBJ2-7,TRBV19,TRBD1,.,CASSDDRERNEQYF,TGTGCCAGTAGTGATGACAGGGAGAGGAACGAGCAGTACTTC
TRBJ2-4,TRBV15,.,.,CATSGTGSLAKNIQYF,TGTGCCACCAGCGGAACAGGGTCCTTAGCCAAAAACATTCAGTACTTC
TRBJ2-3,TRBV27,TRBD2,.,CASSSLGLAGTDTQYF,TGTGCCAGCAGTTCCCTCGGACTAGCGGGTACAGATACGCAGTATTTT
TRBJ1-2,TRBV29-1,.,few,CSVFRNYGYTF,TGCAGCGTTTTTAGGAACTATGGCTACACCTTC
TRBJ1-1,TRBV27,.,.,CASQQGRMNTEAFF,TGTGCCTCCCAACAAGGACGAATGAACACTGAAGCTTTCTTT
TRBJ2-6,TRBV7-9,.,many,CASFKTAGANVLTF,TGTGCCAGCTTCAAAACGGCAGGGGCCAACGTCCTGACTTTC
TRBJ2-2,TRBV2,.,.,CASSEALGGGEYTAGELFF,TGTGCCAGCAGTGAAGCTCTGGGAGGGGGCGAATATACGGCCGGGGAGCTGTTTTTT